Listed below are T cell receptor beta chains from one sample, sequenced in a study of CD8 T cells in ankylosing spondylitis. Each CDR3 protein is one row after TCRdb ran MiXCR on the 5' RACE reads. Of about 540,000 distinct CDR3 sequences listed, approximately 11% were seen once; the top ten hold 6.5% to 7%. Source material: blood, either unsorted or a sorted T cell fraction (not recorded which). The receptors were gathered from a male donor with ankylosing spondylitis. Both conserved end residues are part of each CDR3. A D gene is named only where the DNA matches it firmly. Some rows mark clone size as missing; the rest say once, few, many or name a class of expanded clone.

CDR3 length,clone size,J gene,D gene,V gene,CDR3 DNA,CDR3 protein
14,many,TRBJ2-2,NA,TRBV7-2,TGTGCCAGCAGCTTAGTAGGCCGGGTCGGGGAGCTGTTTTTT,CASSLVGRVGELFF
14,NA,TRBJ1-4,TRBD1,TRBV20-1,TGCAGTGCTAGAGACGGGACAGCATATGAAAAACTGTTTTTT,CSARDGTAYEKLFF
13,NA,TRBJ2-2,NA,TRBV6-1,TGTGCCAGCACCCCTTCAGGGGACGGGGAGCTGTTTTTT,CASTPSGDGELFF
13,many,TRBJ2-1,TRBD2,TRBV29-1,TGCAGCACGCACCCCAGCGGGGGGGATGAGCAGTTCTTC,CSTHPSGGDEQFF
12,many,TRBJ1-4,NA,TRBV20-1,TGCAGTGCTAGACAGGGAGATGAAAAACTGTTTTTT,CSARQGDEKLFF
14,many,TRBJ1-6,NA,TRBV12-3/TRBV12-4,TGTGCCAGCCGAACTTGGGCTTCAAGGTCACCCCTCCACTTT,CASRTWASRSPLHF
16,NA,TRBJ2-1,TRBD2,TRBV20-1,TGCAGTGCTAGTAGATATGCGGGACTAGCGTTCAATGAGCAGTTCTTC,CSASRYAGLAFNEQFF
12,many,TRBJ2-2,TRBD1,TRBV29-1,TGCAGCGGGGGACAGGGCACCGGGGAGCTGTTTTTT,CSGGQGTGELFF
15,many,TRBJ2-7,NA,TRBV12-3/TRBV12-4,TGTGCCAGCAGTCCGGTGGGGGGGGCGACCTACGAGCAGTACTTC,CASSPVGGATYEQYF
11,many,TRBJ1-1,NA,TRBV20-1,TGCAGTGCCCAACGAAACACTGAAGCTTTCTTT,CSAQRNTEAFF
15,few,TRBJ2-5,TRBD2,TRBV7-9,TGTGCCAGCAGTTTCCCTGGGACTAGTCAAGAGACCCAGTACTTC,CASSFPGTSQETQYF
13,many,TRBJ1-1,NA,TRBV12-3/TRBV12-4,TGTGCCAGCAGCTCGACAGTGAACACTGAAGCTTTCTTT,CASSSTVNTEAFF
13,many,TRBJ1-1,NA,TRBV6-5,TGTGCCAGCAGTTATCAGGGGTCCACTGAAGCTTTCTTT,CASSYQGSTEAFF
14,NA,TRBJ2-5,TRBD2,TRBV6-1,TGTGCCAGCAGTGGAGGACTAGCGCGGGAGACCCAGTACTTC,CASSGGLARETQYF
17,NA,TRBJ1-2,NA,TRBV5-6,TGTGCCAGCAGCTTGCCACCTGGGGCGTCTCTGCCGGCTGGCTACACCTTC,CASSLPPGASLPAGYTF
14,few,TRBJ2-3,NA,TRBV5-1,TGCGCCAGCAGCGACACAGGGTCAGAAGATACGCAGTATTTT,CASSDTGSEDTQYF
14,NA,TRBJ2-5,NA,TRBV9,TGTGCCAGCAGCGCCCGGGACTACCAAGAGACCCAGTACTTC,CASSARDYQETQYF
15,few,TRBJ1-3,TRBD1,TRBV7-9,TGTGCCAGCAGGGACAGGGCCTTCTCTGGAAACACCATATATTTT,CASRDRAFSGNTIYF
15,NA,TRBJ2-1,NA,TRBV7-2,TGTGCCAGCAGCTTATCCAGCGGACTTTTCCATGAGCAGTTCTTC,CASSLSSGLFHEQFF
13,NA,TRBJ2-7,NA,TRBV20-1,TGCAGTGCTAGGGTATCAGGGCTCTTCGAGCAGTACTTC,CSARVSGLFEQYF
14,few,TRBJ2-3,TRBD1,TRBV2,TGTGCCAGCAGCGGACAGGTACCCACAGATACGCAGTATTTT,CASSGQVPTDTQYF
13,few,TRBJ2-1,NA,TRBV7-2,TGTGCCAGCAGCTTAGCTGCGAACCCCCGGCAGTTCTTC,CASSLAANPRQFF
15,few,TRBJ2-7,TRBD1,TRBV5-6,TGTGCCAGCAGCCTCTTAAGGACAGGGGTCTACGAGCAGTACTTC,CASSLLRTGVYEQYF
15,NA,TRBJ1-2,NA,TRBV3-1,TGTGCCAGCAGCCAAGAGGGGGTTGCCGGGTATGGCTACACCTTC,CASSQEGVAGYGYTF
13,many,TRBJ2-2,NA,TRBV29-1,TGCAGCGTTACAGTACCCCCCGCCGGGGAGCTGTTTTTT,CSVTVPPAGELFF
14,NA,TRBJ1-5,NA,TRBV3-1,TGTGCCAGCAGCCAAGACCTTCTCAATCAGCCCCAGCATTTT,CASSQDLLNQPQHF
13,few,TRBJ2-7,NA,TRBV3-1,TGTGCCAGCAGTCCCGGCCCTTCCCACGAGCAGTACTTC,CASSPGPSHEQYF
17,NA,TRBJ2-7,NA,TRBV4-2,TGTGCCAGCAGCCAAGCTGAGGGAGGCGCCCTAATCTACGAGCAGTACTTC,CASSQAEGGALIYEQYF
18,few,TRBJ2-1,TRBD2,TRBV7-8,TGTGCCAGCAGTCCGGGACTAGCACACCTCATACCCGACAATGAGCAGTTCTTC,CASSPGLAHLIPDNEQFF
13,few,TRBJ1-5,NA,TRBV7-9,TGTGCCAGCAGCCCGAACCCGTCTCAGCCCCAGCATTTT,CASSPNPSQPQHF
15,NA,TRBJ1-1,NA,TRBV12-3/TRBV12-4,TGTGCCAGCAGCGGGCGGACGGGGGGCGGCACTGAAGCTTTCTTT,CASSGRTGGGTEAFF
13,NA,TRBJ2-1,NA,TRBV12-5,TGTGCTAGTGGTTTCAGCAGGGATGCTGAGCAGTTCTTC,CASGFSRDAEQFF
13,NA,TRBJ2-6,NA,TRBV6-2/TRBV6-3,TGTGCCAGCATGAGATCTGGGGCCAACGTCCTGACTTTC,CASMRSGANVLTF
15,NA,TRBJ1-1,NA,TRBV24-1,TGTGCCACCAGTGATTCTCGCGCCTTGAACACTGAAGCTTTCTTT,CATSDSRALNTEAFF
12,few,TRBJ2-3,TRBD2,TRBV20-1,TGCAGTGCTCACGTGACTAGCAGTACGCAGTATTTT,CSAHVTSSTQYF
15,few,TRBJ1-2,TRBD1,TRBV2,TGTGCCAGCAGTGAAGAATGGGACAGCTCCTATGGCTACACCTTC,CASSEEWDSSYGYTF
14,few,TRBJ2-3,NA,TRBV24-1,TGTGCCACCAGTGGGCAGCCCCAGTGGTTTACGCAGTATTTT,CATSGQPQWFTQYF
13,many,TRBJ2-3,TRBD2,TRBV20-1,TGCAGTGCGACTAGCGACTACACAGATACGCAGTATTTT,CSATSDYTDTQYF
14,few,TRBJ2-3,NA,TRBV6-1,TGTGCCAGCAGCCCAGCGGGCCGCACAGATACGCAGTATTTT,CASSPAGRTDTQYF
13,NA,TRBJ2-1,NA,TRBV24-1,TGTGCCACCGGAAAGCCAGCCTACAATGAGCAGTTCTTC,CATGKPAYNEQFF
15,NA,TRBJ2-5,TRBD2,TRBV14,TGTGCCAGCAGCCAACGGACTAGCGGGAGGGAGACCCAGTACTTC,CASSQRTSGRETQYF
14,NA,TRBJ2-1,NA,TRBV6-2/TRBV6-3,TGTGCCAGCAGTAACGGGAAGGGGGGGAATGAGCAGTTCTTC,CASSNGKGGNEQFF
13,many,TRBJ2-3,NA,TRBV20-1,TGCAGTGCTAGAGCCCGATGGGCAGATACGCAGTATTTT,CSARARWADTQYF
14,NA,TRBJ2-1,TRBD2,TRBV6-2/TRBV6-3,TGTGCCAGCAGTCTCCGGGACTATCACAATGAGCAGTTCTTC,CASSLRDYHNEQFF
13,many,TRBJ1-1,TRBD1,TRBV12-3/TRBV12-4,TGTGCCAGCAGTTTGGGACAGGGATCTGAAGCTTTCTTT,CASSLGQGSEAFF
16,NA,TRBJ1-5,NA,TRBV15,TGTGCCACCAGCAGAGATATCGGGGTTGAAAATCAGCCCCAGCATTTT,CATSRDIGVENQPQHF
13,NA,TRBJ1-1,NA,TRBV20-1,TGCAGTGCTACTAGGGGGAGTAACACTGAAGCTTTCTTT,CSATRGSNTEAFF
13,many,TRBJ1-6,NA,TRBV12-3/TRBV12-4,TGTGCCAGCAGTGGGAACTATAATTCACCCCTCCACTTT,CASSGNYNSPLHF
15,NA,TRBJ1-6,TRBD1,TRBV11-3,TGTGCCAGCAGCCTGGGACAGGGGCTTCGTTCACCCCTCCACTTT,CASSLGQGLRSPLHF
14,NA,TRBJ2-3,NA,TRBV5-1,TGCGCCAGCAGCTTTTTCAGGGGCACAGATACGCAGTATTTT,CASSFFRGTDTQYF
16,NA,TRBJ2-7,TRBD1,TRBV27,TGTGCCAGCAGTTTATACGGGACAGGGGGTACCTACGAGCAGTACTTC,CASSLYGTGGTYEQYF
17,few,TRBJ2-1,NA,TRBV24-1,TGTGCCACCAGTGATCTTGAACACGCGGGACCCGACAATGAGCAGTTCTTC,CATSDLEHAGPDNEQFF
14,NA,TRBJ2-1,NA,TRBV2,TGTGCCAGCAGTGGCGTTGGAGGATACAATGAGCAGTTCTTC,CASSGVGGYNEQFF
13,many,TRBJ1-5,NA,TRBV7-9,TGTGCCAGCAGCTCGGGCCGGGAACAGCCCCAGCATTTT,CASSSGREQPQHF
16,NA,TRBJ2-3,TRBD2,TRBV5-1,TGCGCCAGCAGCTTGGAACTAGCGGGAGCTTCAGATACGCAGTATTTT,CASSLELAGASDTQYF
11,NA,TRBJ2-1,NA,TRBV21-1,TGTGCCAGCCCCAGGGGTAATGAGCAGTTCTTC,CASPRGNEQFF
13,few,TRBJ2-1,NA,TRBV24-1,TGTGCCACCAGTGATTCCCCCTACAATGAGCAGTTCTTC,CATSDSPYNEQFF
15,few,TRBJ1-4,TRBD1,TRBV4-1,TGCGCCAGCAGCCAGCCACAGGGGACTAATGAAAAACTGTTTTTT,CASSQPQGTNEKLFF
13,NA,TRBJ2-1,TRBD1,TRBV11-3,TGTGCCAGCAGCTTAGATACAGGGGTTGAGCAGTTCTTC,CASSLDTGVEQFF